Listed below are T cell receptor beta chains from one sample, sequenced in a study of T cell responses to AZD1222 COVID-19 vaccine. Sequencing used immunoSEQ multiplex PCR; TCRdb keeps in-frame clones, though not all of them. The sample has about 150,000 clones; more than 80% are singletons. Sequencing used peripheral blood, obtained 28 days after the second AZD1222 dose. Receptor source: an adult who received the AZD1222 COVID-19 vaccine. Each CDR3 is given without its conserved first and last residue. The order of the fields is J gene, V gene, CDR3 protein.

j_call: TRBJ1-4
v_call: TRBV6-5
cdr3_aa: ASSYGEGGGEKLF

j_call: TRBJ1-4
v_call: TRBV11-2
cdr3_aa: ASSPGTGGGEKLF

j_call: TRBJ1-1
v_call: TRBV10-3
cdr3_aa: AIRRQGVDTEAF

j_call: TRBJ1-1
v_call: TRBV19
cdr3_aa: ASSIRREAF

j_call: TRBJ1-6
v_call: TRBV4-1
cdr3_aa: ASSQDAPRNSPLH

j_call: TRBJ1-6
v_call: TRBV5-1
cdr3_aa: ASSLGDRNSPLH

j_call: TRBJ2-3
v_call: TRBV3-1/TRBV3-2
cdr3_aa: ASSQSSGDSDTQY

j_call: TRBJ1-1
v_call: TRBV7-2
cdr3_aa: ASSLAPTGSNTEAF

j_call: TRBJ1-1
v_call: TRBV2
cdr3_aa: ASSTNTEAF

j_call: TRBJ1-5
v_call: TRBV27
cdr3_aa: ASSWDGNQPQH

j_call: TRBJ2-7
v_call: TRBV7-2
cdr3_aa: ASSLGKVYEQY

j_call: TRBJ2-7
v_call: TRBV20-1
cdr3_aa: SASPGQSYEQY

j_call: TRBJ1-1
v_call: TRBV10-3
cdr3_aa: ATSGNLGTEAF

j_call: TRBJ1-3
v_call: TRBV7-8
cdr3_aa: ASSLAGGTGNTIY

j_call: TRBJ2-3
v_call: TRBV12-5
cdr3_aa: ASGLGPALRY

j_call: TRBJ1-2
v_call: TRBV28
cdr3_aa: ASRTQGANYGYT

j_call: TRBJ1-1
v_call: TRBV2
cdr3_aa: ASTQENTEAF

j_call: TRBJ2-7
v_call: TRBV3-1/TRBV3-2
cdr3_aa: ASSRGDRGGEQY